This T cell receptor (beta chain) is drawn from a study of blood T cells in healthy people across ages. Healthy Caucasian individuals from Russia aged roughly 6 to 90 served as donors. Alongside a J-beta primer mix, a sample-barcoded 5' primer served in a second PCR lasting 7 to 11 cycles. A template-switch adaptor containing 12 random nucleotides labeled each cDNA molecule. TCRdb redid the calling of the 5' RACE reads with MiXCR, one entry per CDR3 protein. The sample carries over 1,500,000 distinct CDR3 sequences, just under 50% recorded once. CDR1 is SGHAT and CDR2 is FQNNGV in the germline V gene. The CDR3 is 18 amino acids. V was clipped by 5 bases and J by 0 bases, with 21 bases between them.

The chain couples TRBV11-2 to TRBJ2-3; D may correspond to TRBD1 or TRBD2 (5 bases each). This receptor was identified in a woman between 40 and 50 years old in good health. Sequencing was performed on blood. As DNA, the CDR3 is TGTGCCAGCAGCGTAACAAATAGCGTAGGGGAAAGCACAGATACGCAGTATTTT. It encodes CASSVTNSVGESTDTQYF.